This entry concerns a single T cell receptor beta chain. These data originate in a study of blood T cell repertoires in COVID-19. The method was immunoSEQ multiplex PCR; TCRdb's version includes in-frame clones alone and lacks a portion of them. The sample yields about 120,000 clones, about 85% seen once. Germline values: CDR1 MGHDK, CDR2 SYGVNS. The V and J ends lost 6 bases and 4 bases, in that order; junction bases with no gene match: 4. The CDR3 runs to 14 residues. The material sequenced was peripheral blood. The genes are TRBV25-1 and TRBJ2-7; TRBD1 matches 12 bases. The TCR originated in a man aged 55 to 70 with acute or convalescent COVID-19. DNA for the CDR3: TGTGCCAGCAGGGGGACAGGGGGCGGATACGAGCAGTACTTC. It yields the protein CASRGTGGGYEQYF.